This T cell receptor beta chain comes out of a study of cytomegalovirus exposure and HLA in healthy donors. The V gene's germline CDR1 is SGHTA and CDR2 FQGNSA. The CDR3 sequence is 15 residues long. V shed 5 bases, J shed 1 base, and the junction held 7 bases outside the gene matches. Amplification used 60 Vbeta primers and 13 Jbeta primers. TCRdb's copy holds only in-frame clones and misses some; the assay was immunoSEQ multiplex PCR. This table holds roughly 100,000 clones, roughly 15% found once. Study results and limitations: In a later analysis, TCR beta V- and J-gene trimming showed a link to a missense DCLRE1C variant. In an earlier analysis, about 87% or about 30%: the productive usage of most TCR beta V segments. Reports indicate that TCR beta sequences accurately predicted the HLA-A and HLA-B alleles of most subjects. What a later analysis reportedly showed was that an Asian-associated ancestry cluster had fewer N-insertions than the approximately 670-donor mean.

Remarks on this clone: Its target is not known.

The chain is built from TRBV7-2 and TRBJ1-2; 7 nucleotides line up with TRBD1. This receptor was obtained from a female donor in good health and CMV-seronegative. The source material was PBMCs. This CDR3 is CASSPGTVLNYGYTF. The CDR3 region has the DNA TGTGCCAGCAGCCCCGGGACAGTTCTTAACTATGGCTACACCTTC.